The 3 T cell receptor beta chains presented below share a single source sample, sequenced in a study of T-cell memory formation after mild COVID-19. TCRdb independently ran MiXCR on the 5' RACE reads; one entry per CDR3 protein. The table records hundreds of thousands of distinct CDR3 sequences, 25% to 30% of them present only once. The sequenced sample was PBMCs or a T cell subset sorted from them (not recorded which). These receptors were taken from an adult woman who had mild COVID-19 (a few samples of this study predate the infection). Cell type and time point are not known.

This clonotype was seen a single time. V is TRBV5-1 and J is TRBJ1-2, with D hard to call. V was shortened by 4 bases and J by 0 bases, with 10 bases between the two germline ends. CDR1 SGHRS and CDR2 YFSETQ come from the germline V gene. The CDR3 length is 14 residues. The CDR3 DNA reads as TGCGCCAGCAGCCTAGGAGCGACTAACTATGGCTACACCTTC. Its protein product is CASSLGATNYGYTF.

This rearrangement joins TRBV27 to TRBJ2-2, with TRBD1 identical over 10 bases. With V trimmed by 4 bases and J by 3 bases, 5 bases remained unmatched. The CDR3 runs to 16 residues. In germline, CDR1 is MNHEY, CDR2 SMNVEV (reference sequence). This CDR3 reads CASSSPGQGYTGELFF. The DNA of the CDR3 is TGTGCCAGCAGTTCTCCGGGACAGGGGTACACCGGGGAGCTGTTTTTT.

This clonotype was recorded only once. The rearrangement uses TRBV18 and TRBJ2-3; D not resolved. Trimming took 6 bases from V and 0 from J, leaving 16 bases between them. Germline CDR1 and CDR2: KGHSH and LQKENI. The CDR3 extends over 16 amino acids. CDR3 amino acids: CASSPTPGESTDTQYF. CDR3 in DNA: TGTGCCAGCTCTCCTACGCCAGGAGAGAGCACAGATACGCAGTATTTT.